The entry that follows covers one T cell receptor (beta chain) sequence. This entry is derived from a study of control samples from healthy donors and cancer patients. Clones were read by immunoSEQ multiplex PCR, and TCRdb kept only the in-frame ones, dropping some. The table records about 65,000 clones, over 75% of them present only once. Between the trimmed V and J ends, which lost 7 bases and 3 bases, there was a span of 4 bases. The CDR3 covers 11 residues. The germline CDR1 and CDR2 sequences are LGHDT and YNNKEL (reference sequence). The clonotype originates from a woman between 50 and 59 years old with colorectal cancer. This rearrangement joins TRBV3-1 (or the pseudogene TRBV3-2) to TRBJ2-1; no clear D. Material: PBMCs. CDR3 sequence reads: CASTNYNEQFF. CDR3 coding DNA: TGTGCCAGCACCAACTACAATGAGCAGTTCTTC.